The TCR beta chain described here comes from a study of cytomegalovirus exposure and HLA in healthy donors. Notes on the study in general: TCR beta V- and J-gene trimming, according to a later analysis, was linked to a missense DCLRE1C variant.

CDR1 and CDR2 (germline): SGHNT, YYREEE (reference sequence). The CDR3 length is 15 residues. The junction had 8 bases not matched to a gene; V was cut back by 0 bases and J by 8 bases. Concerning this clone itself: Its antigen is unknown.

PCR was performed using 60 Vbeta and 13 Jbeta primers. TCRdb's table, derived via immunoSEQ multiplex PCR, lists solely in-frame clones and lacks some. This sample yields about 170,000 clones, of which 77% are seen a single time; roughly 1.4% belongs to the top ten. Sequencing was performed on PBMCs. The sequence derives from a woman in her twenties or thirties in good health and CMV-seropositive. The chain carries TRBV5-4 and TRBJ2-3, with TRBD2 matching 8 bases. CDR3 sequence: CASSLGAGVGGTQYF. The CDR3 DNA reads TGTGCCAGCAGCTTGGGAGCGGGGGTGGGGGGTACGCAGTATTTT.